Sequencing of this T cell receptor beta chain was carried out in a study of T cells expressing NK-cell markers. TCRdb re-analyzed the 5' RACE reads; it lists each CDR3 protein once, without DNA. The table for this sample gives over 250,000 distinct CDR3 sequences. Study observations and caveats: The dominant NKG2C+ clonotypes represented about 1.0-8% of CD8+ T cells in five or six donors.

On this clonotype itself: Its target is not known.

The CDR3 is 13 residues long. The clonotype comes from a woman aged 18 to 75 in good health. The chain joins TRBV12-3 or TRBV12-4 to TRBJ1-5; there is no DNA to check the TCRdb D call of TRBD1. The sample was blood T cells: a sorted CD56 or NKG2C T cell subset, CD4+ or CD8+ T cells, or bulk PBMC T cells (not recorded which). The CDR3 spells CASRQQGNQPQHF.